This T cell receptor beta chain stems from a study of long-term antiretroviral therapy in people with HIV. Study-level findings and limits: Information on adherence, resistance and therapy changes was unavailable.

Every donor contributed at least one pre-ART and at least two post-ART PBMC samples. Trimming took 8 bases from V and 5 from J; bases not matched to a gene: 5. The CDR3 totals 14 residues. Germline CDR1 is SGHTA and CDR2 is FQGNSA. Regarding this clone: What it recognizes is unknown.

The assay, immunoSEQ v3.0, was run at survey level. TCRdb's table, derived via immunoSEQ multiplex PCR, lists solely in-frame clones and lacks some. The sample lists 6,000 to 8,500 clones, 65% to 85% occurring once. The rearrangement uses TRBV7-2 and TRBJ2-3; 12 nucleotides line up with TRBD2. This TCR derives from a man aged 35 to 55 with HIV. The material was unsorted PBMCs, obtained roughly 2.5 years before starting antiretroviral therapy. CDR3 amino acids: CASGPSGGVDTQYF. The CDR3 coding sequence is TGTGCCAGCGGCCCTAGCGGGGGGGTAGATACGCAGTATTTT.